This T cell receptor beta chain was sequenced during a study of blood T cell repertoires in COVID-19. This CDR3 comprises 15 residues. V was clipped by 0 bases and J by 5 bases, with 15 bases between them. The germline gives CDR1 SGHRS, CDR2 YFSETQ. Repertoires were generated with immunoSEQ multiplex PCR, while TCRdb's copy carries only in-frame clones and drops some. The table has 390,000 or so clones, 75% to 90% seen once. Self-reported history from a screening survey and questionnaire set each donor's cohort. The clonotype comes from a man between 18 and 29 years old who had recovered from COVID-19. Sequencing used PBMCs or T cells enriched from blood (not recorded which). The rearrangement uses TRBV5-1 and TRBJ2-7, with TRBD1 as a possible D gene (5 bases). CDR3 loop: CASSLGQGLVNEQYF. CDR3 DNA sequence: TGCGCCAGCAGCTTGGGGCAGGGTTTGGTCAACGAGCAGTACTTC.